This TCR beta chain was profiled in a study of blood T cell repertoires in COVID-19. On the study more broadly: Acute and convalescent COVID-19 specimens originated in the United States, Italy and Spain. T cells, B-cell-depleted T cells, or PBMCs supplied cDNA or gDNA.

Method: immunoSEQ multiplex PCR; TCRdb's copy keeps in-frame clones and lacks some. The sample records 200,000 to 300,000 clones, 88% being singletons. The sample taken for sequencing was peripheral blood. The sequence was collected from a human donor in a cohort sampled during active COVID-19.

The CDR3 is CASSPPSTGSLAGGRAYNEQFF. The CDR3 nucleotides are TGTGCCAGCTCACCACCTTCTACGGGGAGTCTGGCGGGAGGTAGAGCCTACAATGAGCAGTTCTTC. The V gene is TRBV18, the J gene TRBJ2-1; 8 nucleotides align to TRBD2. CDR1 and CDR2 (germline): KGHSH, LQKENI. The CDR3 extends over 22 amino acids. The V segment lost 0 bases and the J segment 2 bases; nucleotides outside the gene matches: 21.